This TCR beta chain was sequenced in a study of blood T cell repertoires in COVID-19. Study at large: Sources were T cells, B-cell-depleted T cells, or PBMCs; the material itself was cDNA or gDNA.

One Seattle source followed patients from active infection through their disease course. The CDR3 loop spans 15 amino acids. Germline CDR1 is SGHDT and CDR2 is YYEEEE. Trimming left V 4 bases short and J 0 bases short, with 10 bases between. In the study's own analysis: From reference gene primer amplification, estimates of nucleated cell counts were derived. Here immunoSEQ multiplex PCR was the method, and the copy in TCRdb shows in-frame clones only, minus some. V and J calls and clone size are copied from that table; D and trimming were computed from the DNA. The table includes some 80,000 clones, more than 75% detected once.

Sequences were obtained from peripheral blood. The chain has TRBV5-6 and TRBJ1-4; D unclear. The receptor comes from a man in his sixties with COVID-19, enrolled during active disease. The CDR3 is CASSRYFATNEKLFF. The CDR3 nucleotides are TGTGCCAGCAGCCGTTACTTTGCAACTAATGAAAAACTGTTTTTT.